These 28 T cell receptor beta chains were all obtained from the same sample, sequenced in a study of blood T cells in healthy people across ages. A second PCR, run for roughly 6 to 11 cycles, used a sample-barcoded 5' primer plus a J-beta primer mix. One entry per CDR3 protein, called by TCRdb with MiXCR from the 5' RACE reads. The data show 1.5 million to 2 million distinct CDR3 sequences, with roughly 30% seen just once and about 10% held by the top ten. Sequencing was done on a sample of blood. The receptor source for this set is a woman aged 30 to 39 in good health.

This clonotype was counted a few times. The chain employs TRBV20-1 and TRBJ2-7; D gene ambiguous. V lost 2 bases, J lost 2 bases, and 10 bases lay in between. Germline loops: CDR1 DFQATT, CDR2 SNEGSKA (reference sequence). The CDR3 runs to 13 residues. The CDR3 DNA reads TGCAGTGCTAGATTTCAGGACGCCTACGAGCAGTACTTC. Encoded protein: CSARFQDAYEQYF.

This chain joins TRBV5-1 and TRBJ2-1; tentative D call: TRBD2 (6 bases). Germline assignment: CDR1 SGHRS and CDR2 YFSETQ. V was trimmed by 3 bases and J by 8 bases, leaving 18 bases between them. The CDR3 totals 15 residues. The CDR3 sequence: CASSYGPGARDEQFF. Here the CDR3 DNA reads TGCGCCAGCAGCTACGGCCCGGGAGCTAGGGATGAGCAGTTCTTC.

This clonotype turned up a few times. V and J are TRBV28 and TRBJ1-1; unclear D gene. The CDR3 is made up of 13 amino acids. The V and J ends lost 5 bases and 10 bases respectively, with 17 bases between them. Germline V gene lookup returns CDR1 MDHEN and CDR2 SYDVKM. The DNA for the CDR3 is TGTGCCAGCAGTAACCGGGCCGCTGGAGGAGCTTTCTTT. Amino acid sequence: CASSNRAAGGAFF.

This chain connects TRBV5-1 to TRBJ1-2, with a tentative D call TRBD1 (6 bases). Between the trimmed V and J ends, which lost 0 bases and 0 bases, there was a span of 12 bases. Germline V lookup: CDR1 SGHRS, CDR2 YFSETQ. This CDR3 spans 16 amino acids. CDR3 DNA sequence: TGCGCCAGCAGCTTGGCCCCGACAGGCACTAACTATGGCTACACCTTC. Protein sequence: CASSLAPTGTNYGYTF. Full variable domain (remainder filled in from reference TRBV5-1 and TRBJ1-2): KAGVTQTPRYLIKTRGQQVTLSCSPISGHRSVSWYQQTPGQGLQFLFEYFSETQRNKGNFPGRFSGRQFSNSRSEMNVSTLELGDSALYLCASSLAPTGTNYGYTFGSGTRLTVV.

This clonotype came up a few times. The CDR3 DNA sequence: TGTGCCAGCAGCCCAGACAGGGGGCTAGGACAGCCCCAGCATTTT. Translated, it gives CASSPDRGLGQPQHF. The gene calls are TRBV7-2 and TRBJ1-5; 10 bases fit TRBD1. V gave up 5 bases and J gave up 7 bases; unmatched junction bases: 8. This CDR3 spans 15 amino acids. Germline V CDR1 and CDR2: SGHTA, FQGNSA.

This clonotype was seen only a few times. V gene TRBV7-2 combines with J gene TRBJ2-4, with 11 bases aligning to TRBD2. The CDR3 contains 17 residues. V lost 5 bases and J lost 3; bases outside the gene matches: 9. Germline V lookup: CDR1 SGHTA, CDR2 FQGNSA. Here the CDR3 DNA reads TGTGCCAGCAGCCCAGTAGCGGGAGGGGATGTCAAAAACATTCAGTACTTC. This codes for CASSPVAGGDVKNIQYF. Full variable domain (missing parts from reference TRBV7-2 and TRBJ2-4): GAGVSQSPSNKVTEKGKDVELRCDPISGHTALYWYRQSLGQGLEFLIYFQGNSAPDKSGLPSDRFSAERTGGSVSTLTIQRTQQEDSAVYLCASSPVAGGDVKNIQYFGAGTRLSVL.

The chain employs TRBV6-5 and TRBJ1-2; tentatively, D is TRBD1 (5 bases). The germline V gene encodes CDR1 MNHEY and CDR2 SVGAGI. This CDR3 spans 13 amino acids. V dropped 0 bases and J dropped 5 bases, with 7 bases sitting between them. CDR3 bases: TGTGCCAGCAGTTACTCGTGGGGGTATGGCTACACCTTC. Residues: CASSYSWGYGYTF.

The table lists this clonotype with a few counts. The junction does not match germline at one end; this may be a read error. The rearrangement links TRBV15 to TRBJ2-2, with 8 positions matching TRBD2. Germline loops: CDR1 LNHNV, CDR2 YYDKDF (reference sequence). This CDR3 comprises 15 residues. The chain's CDR3 is CATSPGRVNTGERFF. As DNA, the CDR3 is TGTGCCACCAGCCCCGGGAGGGTGAACACCGGGGAGCGGTTTTTT.

This clonotype occurred many times. The chain is built from TRBV12-3 or TRBV12-4 and TRBJ2-6; D uncertain. V shed 1 base and J shed 4 bases, with 8 bases lying between them. The CDR3 has 15 residues. CDR3 DNA: TGTGCCAGCAGTTTAGTCTCCGCGGGGGCCAACGTCCTGACTTTC. Protein: CASSLVSAGANVLTF.

The chain links TRBV6-1 to TRBJ2-1, with D unresolved. V was trimmed by 5 bases and J by 4 bases, leaving 15 bases between them. The germline V gene has CDR1 MNHNS and CDR2 SASEGT. The CDR3 is 15 residues long. In DNA form, the CDR3 reads TGTGCCAGCAGTACACTCACCGACGGATACAATGAGCAGTTCTTC. Translation: CASSTLTDGYNEQFF.

The chain combines TRBV12-3 or TRBV12-4 with TRBJ1-5, with 7 positions matching TRBD1. The CDR3 loop spans 14 amino acids. After removal of 6 bases from V and 4 bases from J, the junction contained 6 bases not matched to a gene. DNA for the CDR3: TGTGCCAGCAGCCCTCAGGGGGAAAATCAGCCCCAGCATTTT. This gives the protein CASSPQGENQPQHF.

The chain has TRBV19 and TRBJ2-2, with D perhaps TRBD1 or TRBD2 (6 bases each). Looked up from germline, CDR1 is LNHDA and CDR2 is SQIVND (reference sequence). The V gene lost 3 bases and the J gene lost 8 bases, with 19 bases spanning the gap. The CDR3 loop spans 16 amino acids. CDR3 sequence: CASSITLGGAKGELFF. Written as DNA, the CDR3 is TGTGCCAGTAGTATCACTCTCGGGGGCGCGAAGGGGGAGCTGTTTTTT.

This clonotype has a handful of counts. The CDR3 bases are TGCGCCAGCAGCCAAGGTGGAGGGGTGCCCAATTCAGGGGAGCAGTTCTTC. This sequence encodes CASSQGGGVPNSGEQFF. The chain has TRBV4-1 and TRBJ2-1, with a weak D call TRBD2 (6 bases). Deletions cut 1 base from V and 10 bases from J, with 23 bases between. CDR3 length equals 17 residues. The germline gives CDR1 MGHRA, CDR2 YSYEKL.

The chain links TRBV20-1 to TRBJ2-4; a weak D match, TRBD2 (6 bases). The DNA end is more similar to TRBJ2-7, so the J call may be wrong. The length of the CDR3 is 13 residues. Germline lookup yields CDR1 DFQATT and CDR2 SNEGSKA (reference sequence). CDR3 in amino acids: CSARQAGNYEQYF. The CDR3 DNA reads TGCAGTGCTAGACAAGCGGGCAACTACGAGCAGTACTTC.

This clonotype was found a few times. The chain has TRBV6-5 and TRBJ2-4, with 13 bases identical to TRBD2. Judging by the DNA end, TRBJ2-7 fits better; the J call may be wrong. The CDR3 totals 16 residues. Germline V gene sequence: CDR1 MNHEY, CDR2 SVGAGI. In DNA form, the CDR3 reads TGTGCCAGCAGTTACTCGGGACTAGCGGGAATCTACGAGCAGTACTTC. This sequence encodes CASSYSGLAGIYEQYF.

In its sample, this clonotype was seen a few times. The chain employs TRBV5-1 and TRBJ1-2; unclear D gene. Trimming removed 0 bases from V and 7 bases from J, with 13 bases in between. Per the germline V gene, CDR1 is SGHRS and CDR2 is YFSETQ. The CDR3 spans 14 residues. The CDR3 nucleotides read TGCGCCAGCAGCTTGGAGGCAGGAGGAGGTGGCTACACCTTC. Its protein is CASSLEAGGGGYTF.

This clonotype was recorded a few times. The chain uses TRBV29-1 and TRBJ1-1; weak D call: TRBD1 (5 bases). The CDR3 is made up of 12 amino acids. The V gene lost 5 bases and the J gene lost 11 bases, with 18 bases spanning the gap. CDR1 is SQVTM and CDR2 is ANQGSEA in the germline V gene. CDR3 sequence reads: CSVLLIGPGAFF. The DNA of the CDR3 is TGCAGCGTTTTGCTTATAGGACCAGGGGCTTTCTTT. The entire variable domain, with the rest obtained from reference TRBV29-1 and TRBJ1-1, is as follows: SAVISQKPSRDICQRGTSLTIQCQVDSQVTMMFWYRQQPGQSLTLIATANQGSEATYESGFVIDKFPISRPNLTFSTLTVSNMSPEDSSIYLCSVLLIGPGAFFGQGTRLTVV.

The rearrangement joins TRBV25-1 to TRBJ1-2; D is undetermined. The CDR3 runs to 12 residues. CDR1 and CDR2 (germline): MGHDK, SYGVNS. Trimming removed 3 bases from V and 5 bases from J, with 7 bases in between. CDR3 bases: TGTGCCAGCAGTGACCTCCGTTATGGCTACACCTTC. Protein: CASSDLRYGYTF.

In DNA, the CDR3 is TGTGCCAGCAGTTACGGGATGGGCTACGAGCAGTACTTC. This translates into CASSYGMGYEQYF. The chain links TRBV27 to TRBJ2-7; TRBD2 might be the D (5 bases). This CDR3 has 13 amino acids. With 4 bases removed from V and 3 bases from J, the gap between germline ends came to 10 bases. Per germline, CDR1 MNHEY and CDR2 SMNVEV (reference sequence).

The rearrangement joins TRBV27 to TRBJ1-2; D gene ambiguous. CDR3 length: 15 residues. The germline gives CDR1 MNHEY, CDR2 SMNVEV (reference sequence). The germline V and J ends were trimmed by 4 bases and 3 bases, with 15 bases remaining between them. For the CDR3, the DNA is TGTGCCAGCAGTTCGACGCCGCAGGCGTACTATGGCTACACCTTC. Translation: CASSSTPQAYYGYTF.

This chain uses TRBV28 with TRBJ2-5, with 7 positions matching TRBD1. The V gene end was trimmed by 6 bases and the J gene end by 8 bases; junction bases not matched to a gene: 9. CDR1 and CDR2 from the germline V gene are MDHEN and SYDVKM. The CDR3 totals 13 residues. CDR3 DNA: TGTGCCAGCAGGGTCACAGGGGACCGAACCCAGTACTTC. Translation: CASRVTGDRTQYF.

The chain is built from TRBV21-1 and TRBJ1-5. TRBV21-1 is marked as a pseudogene. CDR3 size: 18 residues. CDR3 sequence: CASSTPPDHLGPSQPQHF. The CDR3 DNA reads as TGTGCCAGCAGCACCCCACCCGATCATCTGGGGCCGAGTCAGCCCCAGCATTTT.

This clonotype was found a few times. The CDR3 region has the DNA TGCGCCAGCAGCTTGGGGACAAAAGGTGGCAATCAGCCCCAGCATTTT. It specifies CASSLGTKGGNQPQHF. J is TRBJ1-5 and V is TRBV5-1, with a weak D call TRBD1 (5 bases). V shed 0 bases and J shed 2 bases, with 12 bases lying between them. Per the germline V gene, CDR1 is SGHRS and CDR2 is YFSETQ. The CDR3 is 16 amino acids.

This clonotype occurred many times. This rearrangement joins TRBV12-3 or TRBV12-4 to TRBJ2-7; 8 bases agree with TRBD1. CDR3 size: 15 residues. The ends lost 3 bases at V and 5 bases at J; junction bases unmatched: 9. The CDR3: CASSFGTGGYNEQYF. CDR3 coding DNA: TGTGCCAGCAGTTTCGGTACAGGGGGTTACAACGAGCAGTACTTC.

With respect to this clonotype: This sequence may be a read error, since a much larger clone differs from it by one base. The chain has TRBV20-1 and TRBJ2-7; D gene unclear. V was trimmed by 6 bases and J by 3 bases, leaving 15 bases between them. Germline V gene sequence: CDR1 DFQATT, CDR2 SNEGSKA (reference sequence). The CDR3 consists of 13 residues. CDR3 bases: TGCAGTGCCACTGGCCCTAGAAGCTACGAGCAGTACTTC. Encoded protein: CSATGPRSYEQYF.

In this sample, this clonotype turned up many times. The V and J genes are TRBV12-3 or TRBV12-4 and TRBJ2-7; D not resolved. The CDR3 spans 12 residues. Trimming took 3 bases from V and 6 from J, leaving 9 bases between them. The CDR3 DNA sequence: TGTGCCAGCAGTTTCGGTAACTCCGAGCAGTACTTC. Its translation: CASSFGNSEQYF.

This clonotype appeared a few times. The chain joins TRBV24-1 to TRBJ1-2; 7 nucleotides match TRBD1. This CDR3 has 12 amino acids. V shed 12 bases, J shed 8 bases, and the junction held 11 bases outside the gene matches. Per the germline V gene, CDR1 is KGHDR and CDR2 is SFDVKD. This CDR3 is CALWDQGEGYTF. The CDR3 DNA reads TGTGCCCTGTGGGACCAGGGGGAAGGCTACACCTTC.

This clonotype was seen only a few times. V gene TRBV20-1 combines with J gene TRBJ2-7, with TRBD2 identical over 7 bases. The CDR3 runs 14 residues. V lost 3 bases, J lost 3 bases, and 8 bases stayed unmatched. CDR1 DFQATT and CDR2 SNEGSKA come from the germline V gene (reference sequence). The CDR3 is CSASELREVYEQYF. CDR3 bases: TGCAGTGCTAGCGAGTTACGGGAGGTCTACGAGCAGTACTTC.